This T cell receptor (beta chain) emerged from a study of PD-1 blockade in classical Hodgkin lymphoma. Method: immunoSEQ multiplex PCR; TCRdb's copy keeps in-frame clones and lacks some. The sample records about 20,000 clones, around 80% being singletons. This clone turned up a few times. Its antigen is currently unknown. Whole-study findings and limits: Complete responders started with a diversity level that resembled newly diagnosed patients at baseline.

CDR3 size: 14 residues. Per the germline V gene, CDR1 is SNHLY and CDR2 is FYNNEI. Trimming took off 4 bases at V and 6 bases at J, with 13 bases between the two ends. Brentuximab vedotin exposure varied, and every patient relapsed after autologous stem cell transplantation. This TCR was sampled from a human donor with classical Hodgkin lymphoma. This chain joins TRBV2 and TRBJ1-5, with D possibly being TRBD1 (5 bases). The sequences come from peripheral blood mononuclear cells (PBMCs), collected before the second cycle of nivolumab. The CDR3 sequence is CASSAGGGGQPQHF. CDR3 in DNA: TGTGCCAGCAGTGCCGGGGGTGGAGGTCAGCCCCAGCATTTT.